The 27 T cell receptor beta chains reported below all come from one sample, sequenced in a study of cytomegalovirus exposure and HLA in healthy donors. Amplification used 60 Vbeta primers and 13 Jbeta primers. TCRdb keeps only in-frame clones here, not all; method: immunoSEQ multiplex PCR. Among about 160,000 clones listed, approximately 84% were seen once. Sequenced: PBMCs. The receptor set was obtained from a woman in her forties or fifties in good health and CMV-seropositive.

The rearrangement joins TRBV5-1 to TRBJ2-7; 9 nucleotides line up with TRBD2. The V and J ends lost 3 bases and 2 bases, in that order; junction bases with no gene match: 6. Germline V gene data show CDR1 as SGHRS and CDR2 as YFSETQ. CDR3 length equals 15 residues. This CDR3 is CASSWGAGGPYEQYF. CDR3 DNA sequence: TGCGCCAGCAGCTGGGGGGCGGGAGGGCCCTACGAGCAGTACTTC. Looking up the rest from reference TRBV5-1 and TRBJ2-7 gives the full variable domain: KAGVTQTPRYLIKTRGQQVTLSCSPISGHRSVSWYQQTPGQGLQFLFEYFSETQRNKGNFPGRFSGRQFSNSRSEMNVSTLELGDSALYLCASSWGAGGPYEQYFGPGTRLTVT.

The chain is built from TRBV7-9 and TRBJ2-3; 10 bases align to TRBD1. In germline, CDR1 is SEHNR, CDR2 FQNEAQ (reference sequence). Losses at the gene ends were 7 bases for V and 2 bases for J; bases not matched to a gene: 9. The CDR3 is made up of 16 amino acids. The CDR3 reads CASTGTGTGATDTQYF. The DNA for the CDR3 is TGTGCCAGCACCGGAACAGGGACAGGGGCCACAGATACGCAGTATTTT.

V and J are TRBV30 and TRBJ1-1; D is possibly TRBD1 (5 bases). The CDR3 totals 16 residues. The V gene's germline CDR1 is GTSNPN and CDR2 SVGIG (reference sequence). Trimming left V 2 bases short and J 7 bases short, with 23 bases between. The CDR3 coding sequence is TGTGCCTGGAGTCCACCGCCCCGGCAGAAAAGGGGTGAAGCTTTCTTT. Translating it yields CAWSPPPRQKRGEAFF.

A few counts support this clone. The chain uses TRBV5-1 and TRBJ1-1, with unresolved D. The CDR3 runs to 13 residues. CDR1 is SGHRS and CDR2 is YFSETQ in the germline V gene. V lost 0 bases to trimming and J lost 5 bases, with 8 bases between them. The CDR3, as DNA: TGCGCCAGCAGCTTGGATTTGGAGACTGAAGCTTTCTTT. This gives the protein CASSLDLETEAFF. Full variable domain (missing parts from reference TRBV5-1 and TRBJ1-1): KAGVTQTPRYLIKTRGQQVTLSCSPISGHRSVSWYQQTPGQGLQFLFEYFSETQRNKGNFPGRFSGRQFSNSRSEMNVSTLELGDSALYLCASSLDLETEAFFGQGTRLTVV.

This chain links TRBV6-6 with TRBJ2-7, with TRBD1 matching 9 bases. CDR1 is MNHNY and CDR2 is SVGAGI in the germline V gene (reference sequence). CDR3 size: 14 residues. Trimming cost V 6 bases and J 3 bases; bases outside gene matches: 6. This CDR3 is CASRPGQGLYEQYF. The CDR3 DNA reads as TGTGCCAGCAGACCGGGACAGGGTCTCTACGAGCAGTACTTC.

V is TRBV7-8 and J is TRBJ1-5; D remains unclear. Trimming pared 5 bases from V and 5 bases from J, leaving 16 bases between. The germline V gene encodes CDR1 SGHVS and CDR2 FQNEAQ. The CDR3 is 15 residues long. The CDR3: CASSKNWEGDQPQHF. The CDR3 nucleotides are TGTGCCAGCAGCAAAAATTGGGAGGGCGATCAGCCCCAGCATTTT.

The chain is built from TRBV27 and TRBJ1-2; tentatively, D is TRBD1 (5 bases). With 8 bases removed from V and 8 bases from J, the gap between germline ends came to 18 bases. The CDR3 runs to 13 residues. Germline CDR1 reads MNHEY; CDR2 reads SMNVEV (reference sequence). The CDR3 nucleotides read TGTGCCAGCGGCTTCAGGGAAGGAGAAGGCTACACCTTC. It translates to CASGFREGEGYTF.

The rearrangement links TRBV25-1 to TRBJ1-4; 10 bases match TRBD1. The CDR3 runs to 15 residues. Unmatched junction bases numbered 5, after V lost 5 bases and J lost 5 bases. The germline gives CDR1 MGHDK, CDR2 SYGVNS. CDR3 nucleotides: TGTGCCAGCAGTCCTCCGGGACAGGGGAATGAAAAACTGTTTTTT. Translating gives CASSPPGQGNEKLFF.

The chain couples TRBV14 to TRBJ2-3; 14 bases agree with TRBD2. V was clipped by 2 bases and J by 5 bases; unmatched bases: 6. CDR1 is SGHDN, CDR2 FVKESK, per germline. The CDR3 consists of 17 residues. The CDR3 region is CASSQPMTSGRGDTQYF. The CDR3 nucleotides read TGTGCCAGCAGCCAACCCATGACTAGCGGGAGGGGAGATACGCAGTATTTT.

The genes are TRBV19 and TRBJ2-2; TRBD1 agrees at 11 bases. Per the germline V gene, CDR1 is LNHDA and CDR2 is SQIVND (reference sequence). This CDR3 is 14 amino acids long. Trimming cost V 7 bases and J 4 bases; bases outside gene matches: 2. The CDR3 DNA reads as TGTGCCAGTACCGGGACAGGGGGCACCGGGGAGCTGTTTTTT. It codes for CASTGTGGTGELFF.

This chain joins TRBV19 and TRBJ2-3; 8 bases fit TRBD1. The germline V gene has CDR1 LNHDA and CDR2 SQIVND (reference sequence). The CDR3 is 17 amino acids. J was trimmed by 3 bases and V by 3 bases; bases with no gene match: 11. The CDR3 region has the DNA TGTGCCAGTAGTATTCCCAACAGGGGGGCATGGACAGATACGCAGTATTTT. Its protein product is CASSIPNRGAWTDTQYF.

The gene calls are TRBV2 and TRBJ2-1; 8 bases map to TRBD1. The CDR3 has 14 amino acids. With V trimmed by 7 bases and J by 8 bases, 10 bases remained unmatched. The germline V gene encodes CDR1 SNHLY and CDR2 FYNNEI. CDR3: CASNPRTGNYEQFF. The CDR3 DNA is TGTGCCAGCAACCCAAGGACAGGGAACTATGAGCAGTTCTTC.

This clone appeared a single time. The chain joins TRBV7-6 to TRBJ2-3; 9 bases are a match to TRBD2. V shed 1 base, J shed 5 bases, and the junction held 25 bases outside the gene matches. Germline assignment: CDR1 SGHVS and CDR2 FNYEAQ. The CDR3 length is 22 residues. Here the CDR3 reads CASSLVHRGSGSWSDGIDTQYF. The CDR3 nucleotides are TGTGCCAGCAGCTTAGTTCATAGGGGTAGCGGGAGCTGGTCGGATGGGATAGATACGCAGTATTTT. Together with reference TRBV7-6 and TRBJ2-3, the CDR3 gives the full variable domain: GAGVSQSPRYKVTKRGQDVALRCDPISGHVSLYWYRQALGQGPEFLTYFNYEAQQDKSGLPNDRFSAERPEGSISTLTIQRTEQRDSAMYRCASSLVHRGSGSWSDGIDTQYFGPGTRLTVL.

This sequence joins TRBV6-1 and TRBJ1-2, with 8 bases lining up with TRBD1. The CDR3 has 14 amino acids. Germline CDR1 reads MNHNS; CDR2 reads SASEGT. V was pared by 4 bases and J by 0 bases, with 1 base of the junction left unmatched. CDR3 in amino acids: CASSGDRTNYGYTF. CDR3 nucleotide sequence: TGTGCCAGCAGTGGGGACAGGACTAACTATGGCTACACCTTC.

This chain joins TRBV5-1 and TRBJ1-2; TRBD1 matches at 7 bases. J gave up 5 bases and V 0 bases, and 4 bases lay outside the gene matches. CDR1 is SGHRS, CDR2 YFSETQ, per germline. The CDR3 spans 14 residues. CDR3 sequence reads: CASSLAGTAYGYTF. CDR3 in DNA: TGCGCCAGCAGCTTGGCCGGGACAGCGTATGGCTACACCTTC.

V usage is TRBV9 and J usage is TRBJ1-2; the D gene is possibly TRBD1 (6 bases). This CDR3 has 17 amino acids. Trimming took off 4 bases at V and 0 bases at J, with 19 bases between the two ends. Per the germline V gene, CDR1 is SGDLS and CDR2 is YYNGEE. The CDR3 DNA follows: TGTGCCAGCAGCTCATCACTCAGGACAGCCTCTAACTATGGCTACACCTTC. Translated: CASSSSLRTASNYGYTF.

V and J are TRBV28 and TRBJ2-1; 11 nucleotides line up with TRBD2. Unmatched junction bases numbered 19, after V lost 6 bases and J lost 3 bases. This CDR3 is 20 amino acids long. Per the germline V gene, CDR1 is MDHEN and CDR2 is SYDVKM. For the CDR3, the DNA is TGTGCCAGCAGACAGCAAACTAGCGGGAGATTAGTTTGGGACTACAATGAGCAGTTCTTC. It is translated as CASRQQTSGRLVWDYNEQFF.

V is TRBV29-1 and J is TRBJ1-1, with 10 bases identical to TRBD1. CDR1 is SQVTM and CDR2 is ANQGSEA in the germline V gene. The CDR3 consists of 13 residues. The ends lost 6 bases at V and 8 bases at J; junction bases unmatched: 9. The CDR3 DNA reads as TGCAGCGTGGACGACAGGGGGCAAAGAGAAGCTTTCTTT. This codes for CSVDDRGQREAFF.

The CDR3 reads CASSPSRVTDTQYF. The CDR3 region has the DNA TGTGCCAGCAGCCCCTCGAGGGTCACAGATACGCAGTATTTT. The chain uses TRBV11-3 and TRBJ2-3; perhaps TRBD2 as D (5 bases). This CDR3 has 14 amino acids. Germline assignment: CDR1 SGHNT and CDR2 YENEEA. Trimming took off 5 bases at V and 2 bases at J, with 11 bases between the two ends.

The chain employs TRBV14 and TRBJ2-7; TRBD2 aligns across 7 bases. The CDR3 has 15 residues. The germline V gene has CDR1 SGHDN and CDR2 FVKESK. V shed 3 bases and J 7 bases; nucleotides not matched to a gene: 12. In DNA, the CDR3 is TGTGCCAGCAGCCACTTAGCCCGGGACTACCTAGAGCAGTACTTC. Translation gives CASSHLARDYLEQYF.

This chain links TRBV7-9 with TRBJ1-3; D might be TRBD1 (6 bases). CDR1 SEHNR and CDR2 FQNEAQ come from the germline V gene (reference sequence). V was shortened by 5 bases and J by 7 bases, with 15 bases between the two germline ends. The CDR3 totals 14 residues. The chain's CDR3 is CASSRQAFWNTIYF. Here the CDR3 DNA reads TGTGCCAGCAGCCGACAGGCCTTTTGGAACACCATATATTTT.

This sequence joins TRBV6-1 and TRBJ2-5; 8 bases fit TRBD1. Germline CDR1 is MNHNS and CDR2 is SASEGT. Trimming at V came to 6 bases and at J to 2 bases, leaving 5 bases not matched to a gene. This CDR3 contains 14 residues. The CDR3 sequence is CASRNRGKQETQYF. CDR3 nucleotides: TGTGCCAGCAGAAACAGGGGGAAACAAGAGACCCAGTACTTC.

V and J are TRBV11-2 and TRBJ2-7; maybe TRBD2 (6 bases). V was cut by 0 bases and J by 2 bases, with 11 bases left in between. Germline CDR1 is SGHAT and CDR2 is FQNNGV. The CDR3 is 15 amino acids. The CDR3 sequence: CASSLDRGSPYEQYF. In DNA form, the CDR3 reads TGTGCCAGCAGCTTAGATCGGGGGTCACCCTACGAGCAGTACTTC. The full variable domain, in which reference TRBV11-2 and TRBJ2-7 provide the parts outside the CDR3, is EAGVAQSPRYKIIEKRQSVAFWCNPISGHATLYWYQQILGQGPKLLIQFQNNGVVDDSQLPKDRFSAERLKGVDSTLKIQPAKLEDSAVYLCASSLDRGSPYEQYFGPGTRLTVT.

This chain uses TRBV19 with TRBJ1-5, with a tentative D call TRBD1 (5 bases). Trimming pared 4 bases from V and 16 bases from J, leaving 14 bases between. This CDR3 has 11 residues. The germline V gene encodes CDR1 LNHDA and CDR2 SQIVND (reference sequence). CDR3 loop: CASSRQTRTHF. DNA of the CDR3: TGTGCCAGTAGTAGACAAACCCGGACACATTTT.

This chain uses TRBV5-6 with TRBJ2-2, with D tentatively TRBD2 (5 bases). Deletions cut 2 bases from V and 6 bases from J, with 11 bases between. The germline gives CDR1 SGHDT, CDR2 YYEEEE. CDR3 length equals 14 residues. The DNA of the CDR3 is TGTGCCAGCAGCTTCCGGCTAGCTGCCGGGGAGCTGTTTTTT. It is translated as CASSFRLAAGELFF.

V usage is TRBV6-6 and J usage is TRBJ2-7; D gene unclear. This CDR3 is 12 amino acids long. Germline CDR1 reads MNHNY; CDR2 reads SVGAGI (reference sequence). The ends were cut back, 4 bases at V and 1 base at J, with 5 bases in the middle. The CDR3 DNA sequence: TGTGCCAGCAGTTCACAATCCTACGAGCAGTACTTC. It specifies CASSSQSYEQYF.

The V gene is TRBV15, the J gene TRBJ1-2; perhaps TRBD1 as D (6 bases). From germline, CDR1 is LNHNV and CDR2 YYDKDF (reference sequence). With 0 bases removed from V and 7 bases from J, the gap between germline ends came to 15 bases. There are 15 residues in the CDR3. CDR3 bases: TGTGCCACCAGCAGAGAAACGACAGGCGCGGGTGGCTACACCTTC. It yields the protein CATSRETTGAGGYTF.